The 28 T cell receptor beta chains below were found in one sample sequenced in a study of shared clonotypes between healthy human individuals. The data were produced by immunoSEQ multiplex PCR, yet TCRdb's version contains in-frame clones alone and is incomplete. The sample lists about 870,000 clones; 90% to 95% were seen once. Naive CD8 cells, CD45RO-negative and positively selected for CCR7, excluded terminally differentiated effector memory CD45RA+ cells. The sample taken for sequencing was naive CD8+ T cells sorted from blood. The receptors shown here come from a man under 40 in good health.

This chain uses TRBV7-9 with TRBJ1-4; D remains unclear. Germline values: CDR1 SEHNR, CDR2 FQNEAQ (reference sequence). The V and J ends lost 1 base and 0 bases respectively, with 6 bases between them. CDR3 length: 15 residues. In nucleotides, the CDR3 is TGTGCCAGCAGCTTAGAACCGGCAACTAATGAAAAACTGTTTTTT. Translating gives CASSLEPATNEKLFF.

This chain connects TRBV6-5 to TRBJ2-3, with TRBD1 as a possible D gene (5 bases). Germline CDR1 MNHEY, CDR2 SVGAGI. Deletions cut 7 bases from V and 2 bases from J, with 16 bases between. The CDR3 consists of 15 residues. CDR3 region: CASTLRAGFTDTQYF. The CDR3 DNA follows: TGTGCCAGCACACTACGCGCAGGGTTCACAGATACGCAGTATTTT.

The chain recombines TRBV5-6 with TRBJ2-4; either TRBD1 or TRBD2 may fit D (5 bases each). This CDR3 spans 17 amino acids. Germline V gene sequence: CDR1 SGHDT, CDR2 YYEEEE. Trimming shortened V by 3 bases and J by 2 bases, and 18 bases separated the two germline ends. The CDR3 nucleotides are TGTGCCAGCAGCTGGACCGGGACCCTCCTAACCAAAAACATTCAGTACTTC. It encodes CASSWTGTLLTKNIQYF.

The chain has TRBV6-5 and TRBJ2-1; 10 bases map to TRBD1. The ends lost 4 bases at V and 3 bases at J; junction bases unmatched: 3. The CDR3 contains 15 residues. CDR1 and CDR2 (germline): MNHEY, SVGAGI. The CDR3 coding sequence is TGTGCCAGCAGTTTCGGACAGGGGGTCTACAATGAGCAGTTCTTC. Its translation is CASSFGQGVYNEQFF.

This chain connects TRBV5-6 to TRBJ1-3; D is unclear. This CDR3 has 13 residues. V lost 4 bases, J lost 0 bases, and 5 bases lay in between. Germline V gene lookup returns CDR1 SGHDT and CDR2 YYEEEE. The CDR3 sequence: CASSPLSGNTIYF. The CDR3 DNA follows: TGTGCCAGCAGCCCGCTCTCTGGAAACACCATATATTTT. Looking up the rest from reference TRBV5-6 and TRBJ1-3 gives the full variable domain: DAGVTQSPTHLIKTRGQQVTLRCSPKSGHDTVSWYQQALGQGPQFIFQYYEEEERQRGNFPDRFSGHQFPNYSSELNVNALLLGDSALYLCASSPLSGNTIYFGEGSWLTVV.

V and J are TRBV15 and TRBJ2-5; maybe TRBD1 (5 bases). CDR1 is LNHNV, CDR2 YYDKDF, per germline (reference sequence). The CDR3 sequence is 15 residues long. The V and J ends lost 0 bases and 4 bases respectively, with 12 bases between them. For the CDR3, the DNA is TGTGCCACCAGCAGAGAACGGCAGGGCTTAGAGACCCAGTACTTC. Translated, it gives CATSRERQGLETQYF.

This chain uses TRBV28 with TRBJ2-1; 11 bases line up with TRBD2. Trimming cost V 5 bases and J 8 bases; bases outside gene matches: 11. CDR1 MDHEN and CDR2 SYDVKM come from the germline V gene. This CDR3 spans 16 amino acids. This chain's CDR3 is CASSVLAGAVYDEQFF. In DNA, the CDR3 is TGTGCCAGCAGTGTACTAGCGGGAGCCGTGTACGATGAGCAGTTCTTC.

The genes are TRBV5-4 and TRBJ2-1; TRBD2 aligns across 14 bases. This CDR3 is built from 16 residues. In germline, CDR1 is SGHNT, CDR2 YYREEE (reference sequence). V lost 3 bases and J lost 15; bases outside the gene matches: 14. CDR3 DNA: TGTGCCAGCAGCTCTACAACGGGACTAGCGGGAGAAGGGCGGTTCTTC. Residues: CASSSTTGLAGEGRFF.

The rearrangement uses TRBV7-9 and TRBJ2-7; 9 bases fit TRBD1. In germline, CDR1 is SEHNR, CDR2 FQNEAQ (reference sequence). The CDR3 is 14 amino acids. Unmatched junction bases numbered 5, after V lost 5 bases and J lost 3 bases. This CDR3 reads CASSGDRARYEQYF. Written as DNA, the CDR3 is TGTGCCAGCAGCGGGGACAGGGCCCGCTACGAGCAGTACTTC.

The genes are TRBV2 and TRBJ2-3, with TRBD2 matching 10 bases. The trim removed 10 bases at V and 4 bases at J, leaving 11 bases unmatched. Per germline, CDR1 SNHLY and CDR2 FYNNEI. The CDR3 extends over 15 amino acids. CDR3 region: CAITLGSGRADTQYF. In nucleotides, the CDR3 is TGTGCCATCACCCTTGGGAGCGGGAGGGCAGATACGCAGTATTTT.

The rearrangement links TRBV21-1 to TRBJ2-1. TRBV21-1 is termed a pseudogene. The CDR3 covers 14 residues. Here the CDR3 reads CASSPGRGENEQFF. In DNA, the CDR3 is TGTGCCAGCAGTCCGGGCCGCGGAGAAAATGAGCAGTTCTTC.

The chain is built from TRBV9 and TRBJ2-3; D uncertain. The V and J ends lost 3 bases and 2 bases respectively, with 13 bases between them. The CDR3 sequence is 15 residues long. The V gene's germline CDR1 is SGDLS and CDR2 YYNGEE. The CDR3 bases are TGTGCCAGCAGCGCACCTTCCGGGCTCACAGATACGCAGTATTTT. Protein product: CASSAPSGLTDTQYF. The whole variable domain, filled in from reference TRBV9 and TRBJ2-3, reads DSGVTQTPKHLITATGQRVTLRCSPRSGDLSVYWYQQSLDQGLQFLIQYYNGEERAKGNILERFSAQQFPDLHSELNLSSLELGDSALYFCASSAPSGLTDTQYFGPGTRLTVL.

The rearrangement joins TRBV5-1 to TRBJ2-1; no clear D gene. Germline values: CDR1 SGHRS, CDR2 YFSETQ. The CDR3 is 15 residues long. The V gene lost 8 bases and the J gene lost 3 bases, with 18 bases spanning the gap. CDR3 amino acids: CASSPWVGNYNEQFF. Here the CDR3 DNA reads TGCGCCAGTTCTCCTTGGGTGGGGAACTACAATGAGCAGTTCTTC. Complete variable domain (other parts from reference TRBV5-1 and TRBJ2-1): KAGVTQTPRYLIKTRGQQVTLSCSPISGHRSVSWYQQTPGQGLQFLFEYFSETQRNKGNFPGRFSGRQFSNSRSEMNVSTLELGDSALYLCASSPWVGNYNEQFFGPGTRLTVL.

This clone was picked up a small number of times. V is TRBV14 and J is TRBJ2-1; TRBD2 is a possible D gene (6 bases). V was clipped by 6 bases and J by 4 bases, with 19 bases between them. The CDR3 has 16 residues. Germline V gene lookup returns CDR1 SGHDN and CDR2 FVKESK. CDR3: CASSRPGVRGYNEQFF. The CDR3 nucleotides read TGTGCCAGCAGTCGCCCGGGAGTTCGGGGTTACAATGAGCAGTTCTTC.

The chain employs TRBV30 and TRBJ2-7, with unresolved D. This CDR3 is built from 17 residues. Trimming removed 1 base from V and 0 bases from J, with 19 bases in between. In germline, CDR1 is GTSNPN, CDR2 SVGIG (reference sequence). The CDR3, as DNA: TGTGCCTGGAGTGGGTCTCCCCCTCGACCCGGCTCCTACGAGCAGTACTTC. It is translated as CAWSGSPPRPGSYEQYF.

The chain is built from TRBV30 and TRBJ2-1; D not resolved. V shed 4 bases and J shed 1 base, with 8 bases lying between them. The CDR3 is 13 amino acids. Germline CDR1 is GTSNPN and CDR2 is SVGIG (reference sequence). The CDR3 region is CAWNPESYNEQFF. The CDR3 coding sequence is TGTGCCTGGAATCCAGAGTCCTACAATGAGCAGTTCTTC.

To note about this clone: Other DNA sequences in the sample encode the same CDR3. This chain joins TRBV29-1 and TRBJ2-2, with D uncertain. Germline V gene sequence: CDR1 SQVTM, CDR2 ANQGSEA. The germline V and J ends were trimmed by 4 bases and 0 bases, with 6 bases remaining between them. This CDR3 region has 13 residues. The CDR3 DNA reads TGCAGCGTTGTGACGGCGAACACCGGGGAGCTGTTTTTT. It codes for CSVVTANTGELFF.

The V gene is TRBV29-1, the J gene TRBJ1-1; 12 bases fit TRBD1. The germline gives CDR1 SQVTM, CDR2 ANQGSEA. The J segment lost 5 bases and the V segment lost 3 bases, leaving 7 bases of the junction unmatched. The CDR3 sequence is 15 residues long. CDR3 sequence reads: CSVDWGTGGLTEAFF. The CDR3 DNA follows: TGCAGCGTTGATTGGGGGACAGGGGGCTTGACTGAAGCTTTCTTT.

The chain recombines TRBV9 with TRBJ2-3; 7 bases fit TRBD2. Per the germline V gene, CDR1 is SGDLS and CDR2 is YYNGEE. V shed 4 bases and J 2 bases; nucleotides not matched to a gene: 4. The CDR3 has 14 residues. Written as DNA, the CDR3 is TGTGCCAGCAGCTTCGGGACTAACACAGATACGCAGTATTTT. This gives the protein CASSFGTNTDTQYF. The complete variable domain, with remaining parts taken from reference TRBV9 and TRBJ2-3, reads DSGVTQTPKHLITATGQRVTLRCSPRSGDLSVYWYQQSLDQGLQFLIQYYNGEERAKGNILERFSAQQFPDLHSELNLSSLELGDSALYFCASSFGTNTDTQYFGPGTRLTVL.

This clone was recorded only once. The J gene is TRBJ2-7, the V gene TRBV28, with TRBD1 identical over 12 bases. Germline V lookup: CDR1 MDHEN, CDR2 SYDVKM. Germline trimming cut 6 bases from V and 0 bases from J; bases unmatched to any gene: 12. The CDR3 runs to 18 residues. CDR3 nucleotides: TGTGCCAGCAGCCTCCGGGACAGGGGGCGGTCAAGCTCCTACGAGCAGTACTTC. It codes for CASSLRDRGRSSSYEQYF. Together with reference TRBV28 and TRBJ2-7, the CDR3 gives the full variable domain: DVKVTQSSRYLVKRTGEKVFLECVQDMDHENMFWYRQDPGLGLRLIYFSYDVKMKEKGDIPEGYSVSREKKERFSLILESASTNQTSMYLCASSLRDRGRSSSYEQYFGPGTRLTVT.

The CDR3 protein is CAWLRSLYNEQFF. The CDR3 DNA follows: TGTGCCTGGTTGAGGTCCCTCTACAATGAGCAGTTCTTC. This rearrangement joins TRBV30 to TRBJ2-1; D not certain. The CDR3 consists of 13 residues. Germline lookup yields CDR1 GTSNPN and CDR2 SVGIG (reference sequence). Trimming pared 5 bases from V and 3 bases from J, leaving 11 bases between.

V and J are TRBV28 and TRBJ2-5; the D call may be TRBD1 or TRBD2 (7 bases each). V was clipped by 6 bases and J by 4 bases, with 15 bases between them. This CDR3 is built from 14 residues. Germline V CDR1 and CDR2: MDHEN, SYDVKM. Here the CDR3 reads CASSRTGGGETQYF. The CDR3, as DNA: TGTGCCAGCAGCCGGACAGGCGGGGGAGAGACCCAGTACTTC. Together with reference TRBV28 and TRBJ2-5, the CDR3 gives the full variable domain: DVKVTQSSRYLVKRTGEKVFLECVQDMDHENMFWYRQDPGLGLRLIYFSYDVKMKEKGDIPEGYSVSREKKERFSLILESASTNQTSMYLCASSRTGGGETQYFGPGTRLLVL.

The chain combines TRBV28 with TRBJ2-1; no clear D gene. This CDR3 contains 12 residues. Trimming pared 2 bases from V and 9 bases from J, leaving 8 bases between. Germline CDR1 reads MDHEN; CDR2 reads SYDVKM. CDR3 sequence (DNA): TGTGCCAGCAGTTTAAGCTACGGTGAGCAGTTCTTC. This encodes CASSLSYGEQFF. The complete variable domain, with remaining parts taken from reference TRBV28 and TRBJ2-1, reads DVKVTQSSRYLVKRTGEKVFLECVQDMDHENMFWYRQDPGLGLRLIYFSYDVKMKEKGDIPEGYSVSREKKERFSLILESASTNQTSMYLCASSLSYGEQFFGPGTRLTVL.

This clone has just one count. The J gene is TRBJ2-7, the V gene TRBV5-5, with D possibly TRBD2 on 5 matching bases. With 3 bases removed from V and 2 bases from J, the gap between germline ends came to 12 bases. CDR1 is SGHKS, CDR2 YYEKEE, per germline (reference sequence). CDR3 length equals 14 residues. CDR3 sequence (DNA): TGTGCCAGCAGCTCACTAGGCTCCCCCTACGAGCAGTACTTC. Protein sequence: CASSSLGSPYEQYF.

This clone was picked up a small number of times. In DNA, the CDR3 is TGTGCCATCAACTCGTACTGGGTAAACACAGATACGCAGTATTTT. Its protein is CAINSYWVNTDTQYF. The chain couples TRBV7-8 to TRBJ2-3, with D unresolved. Germline loops: CDR1 SGHVS, CDR2 FQNEAQ. There are 15 residues in the CDR3. Trimming left V 10 bases short and J 2 bases short, with 19 bases between.

The V and J genes are TRBV7-8 and TRBJ2-7; 13 positions agree with TRBD2. Germline lookup yields CDR1 SGHVS and CDR2 FQNEAQ. The CDR3 runs 16 residues. Trimming removed 5 bases from V and 4 bases from J; junction bases left unmatched: 8. CDR3 nucleotide sequence: TGTGCCAGCAGCCCAGCAGGGACTAGCGGGATGTACGAGCAGTACTTC. This codes for CASSPAGTSGMYEQYF.

The chain couples TRBV6-5 to TRBJ2-1, with D maybe TRBD1 (7 bases). The V end lost 5 bases, the J end lost 3 bases, and 14 bases lay between the germline ends. The germline V gene encodes CDR1 MNHEY and CDR2 SVGAGI. The CDR3 has 15 residues. The CDR3 is CASSHRGGGYNEQFF. Written as DNA, the CDR3 is TGTGCCAGCAGTCACAGGGGAGGTGGCTACAATGAGCAGTTCTTC.

The genes are TRBV9 and TRBJ1-1; D is undetermined. The CDR3 sequence is 13 residues long. Germline-derived CDR1 and CDR2 are SGDLS and YYNGEE. The germline V and J ends were trimmed by 0 bases and 3 bases, with 6 bases remaining between them. CDR3 amino acids: CASSVEGYTEAFF. The DNA of the CDR3 is TGTGCCAGCAGCGTAGAAGGGTACACTGAAGCTTTCTTT.